A selection of T cell receptor beta chains follows, all from one sample in a study of shared clonotypes between healthy human individuals. The assay was immunoSEQ multiplex PCR, and TCRdb's table has in-frame clones only and misses some. Here the sample spans roughly 650,000 clones, about 97% being singletons. The sequencing sample was made of naive CD4+ T cells sorted from blood. Source of these receptors: a woman aged 30 to 39 in good health. CDR3s include the opening cysteine and the closing phenylalanine or tryptophan. Fields, in order: D gene, J gene, V gene, CDR3 protein, CDR3 DNA. The D gene is left open where the match is weak.

TRBD2,TRBJ2-3,TRBV28,CASSFSSGSVSTDTQYF,TGTGCCAGCAGTTTTAGTAGCGGGAGTGTGAGCACAGATACGCAGTATTTT
NA,TRBJ2-7,TRBV6-6,CASSYSGRSYEQYF,TGTGCCAGCAGTTACTCGGGGCGCTCCTACGAGCAGTACTTC
TRBD1,TRBJ2-5,TRBV5-1,CASSRNTGESETQYF,TGCGCCAGCAGCAGAAATACAGGGGAATCGGAGACCCAGTACTTC
NA,TRBJ1-2,TRBV28,CASRPDYGYTF,TGTGCCAGCAGACCCGACTATGGCTACACCTTC
TRBD1,TRBJ1-1,TRBV30,CACLRGPHMNTEAFF,TGTGCCTGCCTTAGGGGGCCCCACATGAACACTGAAGCTTTCTTT
TRBD1,TRBJ1-1,TRBV5-4,CASSWDRGSIEAFF,TGTGCCAGCAGCTGGGACAGGGGTTCTATCGAAGCTTTCTTT
TRBD1,TRBJ1-1,TRBV28,CASSLGTANYEAFF,TGTGCCAGCAGTTTAGGGACAGCAAACTATGAAGCTTTCTTT
NA,TRBJ2-1,TRBV7-2,CASSLYRAGLGVFF,TGTGCCAGCAGCTTGTACAGGGCCGGACTAGGGGTGTTCTTC
TRBD2,TRBJ2-3,TRBV11-2,CASSRLAGLVDTQYF,TGTGCCAGCAGCCGACTAGCGGGATTGGTAGATACGCAGTATTTT
NA,TRBJ1-2,TRBV4-1,CASSQGIDGYTF,TGCGCCAGCAGCCAAGGGATAGATGGCTACACCTTC
NA,TRBJ2-7,TRBV6-5,CASRLDRDYEQYF,TGTGCCAGCAGATTGGACCGAGACTACGAGCAGTACTTC
NA,TRBJ2-7,TRBV5-1,CASRGPYEQYF,TGCGCCAGCAGAGGGCCCTACGAGCAGTACTTC
NA,TRBJ2-1,TRBV19,CASMSYNEQFF,TGTGCCAGTATGTCCTACAATGAGCAGTTCTTC
NA,TRBJ2-5,TRBV19,CASRGVQETQYF,TGTGCCAGTAGGGGGGTCCAAGAGACCCAGTACTTC
NA,TRBJ1-2,TRBV7-2,CASSLARVAYGYTF,TGTGCCAGCAGCTTAGCAAGGGTTGCCTATGGCTACACCTTC
NA,TRBJ2-7,TRBV5-4,CASSLDYEQYF,TGTGCCAGCAGCTTAGATTACGAGCAGTACTTC
TRBD2,TRBJ2-7,TRBV5-1,CASSSEGTSVSYEQYF,TGCGCCAGCAGCAGTGAAGGGACTAGCGTTTCCTACGAGCAGTACTTC
TRBD2,TRBJ2-1,TRBV6-1,CASRRLAGGHEQFF,TGTGCCAGCAGGCGACTAGCGGGAGGCCATGAGCAGTTCTTC